This T cell receptor beta chain came from a study of response to subunit inactivated influenza vaccine. This clonotype was detected only a few times. The target antigen is unknown. Via MiXCR, TCRdb re-called the RT-PCR reads, giving one row per CDR3 protein. There are over 800,000 distinct CDR3 sequences in the sample; approximately 22% occur only once, and roughly a tenth lies in the top ten. Germline CDR1 and CDR2: MNHNS and SASEGT. Trimming took 6 bases from V and 6 from J, leaving 18 bases between them. This CDR3 spans 14 amino acids. Study-wide results and limits: It was the authors' suggestion that each seasonal influenza vaccination recruits few new T cells.

The chain couples TRBV6-1 to TRBJ2-7, with a weak D call TRBD2 (6 bases). Sequencing was performed on PBMCs from blood, taken around 5 days after vaccination. The sequence came from a man aged 45-60 years who received an inactivated influenza vaccine. The CDR3 loop reads CASSRRGYGGEQYF. The DNA of the CDR3 is TGTGCCAGCAGCCGGCGAGGGTACGGGGGCGAGCAGTACTTC.